This TCR beta chain was captured in a study of CD8+ T cells in alopecia areata. Study-wide findings and caveats: Affected lesional scalp, above all in alopecia totalis/universalis, was more clonal than normal scalp. Normal skin contains resident alphabeta T cells, and these are also sequenced in scalp samples.

V was clipped by 4 bases and J by 0 bases; unmatched bases: 10. This CDR3 has 18 amino acids. Germline V gene data show CDR1 as SGHRS and CDR2 as YFSETQ. Five or six patients had their CD4+ cells sorted into CD25+CD127- cells. The sequencing template was cDNA reverse transcribed from extracted RNA. This table comes from immunoSEQ multiplex PCR, and its TCRdb copy is limited to in-frame clones, with some not included. The sample includes 35,000 to 45,000 clones, less than 55% of them seen just once. Turning to this clone: As yet, its antigen is unknown.

The rearrangement links TRBV5-1 to TRBJ2-6; 7 positions match TRBD1. The source material was CD4+ Tregs sorted from blood. The TCR was taken from a human donor with alopecia areata. The CDR3 DNA reads as TGCGCCAGCAGCGCCCCCGGGACAGTCTTCTCTGGGGCCAACGTCCTGACTTTC. Translated, it gives CASSAPGTVFSGANVLTF.